The rows below give T cell receptor beta chains drawn from one sample of a study of blood T cell repertoires in COVID-19. Profiled with immunoSEQ multiplex PCR; TCRdb holds only in-frame clones, not every one. Altogether 75,000 to 95,000 clones are present, approximately 83% being singletons, with the ten largest covering around 6.9%. The sequenced sample was peripheral blood. These receptor sequences come from a man in his 60s with acute or convalescent COVID-19. CDR3s include the opening cysteine and the closing phenylalanine or tryptophan.

V gene	J gene	CDR3 protein
TRBV14	TRBJ2-7	CASSRASGLSYEQYF
TRBV19	TRBJ1-1	CASRSGGHEAFF
TRBV10-3	TRBJ1-2	CAISEEGEGKVGYTF
TRBV29-1	TRBJ1-1	CSVDSTGAATEAFF
TRBV10-2	TRBJ1-5	CASSTARDNQPQHF
TRBV6-5	TRBJ1-1	CASSQGAYMNTEAFF
TRBV29-1	TRBJ1-2	CSVGTGNYGYTF
TRBV19	TRBJ1-1	CASSPAGGNTEAFF
TRBV6-5	TRBJ1-1	CASSSTRNTEAFF
TRBV5-1	TRBJ2-3	CASSLGYENTQYF
TRBV27	TRBJ2-1	CASSGRTGNNEQFF
TRBV5-1	TRBJ2-1	CASSQDSSYNEQFF
TRBV5-1	TRBJ1-1	CASSLESGVATEAFF
TRBV5-1	TRBJ2-7	CASSGDGSSYEQYF
TRBV9	TRBJ2-1	CASTTGGGYPSEQFF
TRBV5-1	TRBJ1-2	CASSPDRVYGYTF
TRBV4-1	TRBJ1-1	CASSHPQGDVEAFF
TRBV5-8	TRBJ1-5	CASSWGGDNQPQHF
TRBV11-3	TRBJ1-1	CASSLGTGSTEAFF
TRBV6-2/TRBV6-3	TRBJ2-1	CASSFLPQVSYNEQFF
TRBV10-3	TRBJ1-2	CAISAEQGLTYGYTF
TRBV10-1	TRBJ1-6	CASSESRAYNSPLHF
TRBV15	TRBJ2-5	CATSRELGQGLSLGTQYF
TRBV6-6	TRBJ1-4	CASSITGGVEKLFF
TRBV3-1/TRBV3-2	TRBJ1-2	CASSPTTHRGYGYTF
TRBV10-1	TRBJ2-1	CASLDSPSSYNEQFF
TRBV15	TRBJ1-5	CATSWGQGANGNQPQHF
TRBV6-6	TRBJ1-5	CASRAGQYSNQPQHF
TRBV15	TRBJ1-2	CATSRDARGSNGYTF
TRBV9	TRBJ1-3	CASSPQKGSGNTIYF
TRBV5-1	TRBJ1-1	CASSWQGSTEAFF
TRBV18	TRBJ2-5	CASSPSLDRAETQYF
TRBV6-1	TRBJ1-4	CASSERLRARNEKLFF
TRBV30	TRBJ1-1	CAWSVDKGARMNTEAFF
TRBV10-3	TRBJ1-2	CAITNTRDREAGYTF
TRBV5-6	TRBJ2-5	CASSLESLTSGGETQYF
TRBV6-6	TRBJ2-1	CASSLLAGNEQFF
TRBV2	TRBJ1-6	CASSENYYNSPLHF
TRBV5-4	TRBJ1-2	CASSLGHTRVNYGYTF
TRBV4-3	TRBJ1-2	CASSATGAGGYTF
TRBV7-8	TRBJ1-4	CASSLLPTKDEKLFF
TRBV20-1	TRBJ2-5	CSASPKTGVTQYF
TRBV12-3/TRBV12-4	TRBJ1-5	CATTRGNQPQHF
TRBV12-3/TRBV12-4	TRBJ2-3	CASRDRSRTQYF
TRBV13	TRBJ1-2	CASSLVSGEEDGYTF
TRBV7-9	TRBJ2-3	CASSFRQGDTDTQYF
TRBV23-1	TRBJ1-5	CAREGYSNQPQHF
TRBV23-1	TRBJ1-1	CASRLDREGAFF
TRBV3-1/TRBV3-2	TRBJ1-2	CASSLQGTLVYGYTF
TRBV4-3	TRBJ2-5	CASSPSRVQETQYF
TRBV7-3	TRBJ1-6	CASSPGQYPSPLHF
TRBV5-1	TRBJ1-1	CASSFWVGGEDTEAFF
TRBV24-1	TRBJ1-1	CATSDPGQGKAFF
TRBV11-2	TRBJ1-1	CASSPTQGTNTEAFF